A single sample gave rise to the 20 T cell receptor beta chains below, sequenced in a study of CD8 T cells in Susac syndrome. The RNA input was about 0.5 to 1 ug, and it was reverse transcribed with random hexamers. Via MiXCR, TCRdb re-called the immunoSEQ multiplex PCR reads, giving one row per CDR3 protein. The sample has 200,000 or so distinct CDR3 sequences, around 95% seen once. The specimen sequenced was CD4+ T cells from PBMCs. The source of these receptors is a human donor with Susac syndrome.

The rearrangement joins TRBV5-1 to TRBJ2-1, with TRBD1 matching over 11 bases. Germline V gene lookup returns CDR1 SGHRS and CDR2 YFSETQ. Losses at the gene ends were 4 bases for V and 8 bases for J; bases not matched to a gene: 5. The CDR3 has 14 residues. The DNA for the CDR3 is TGCGCCAGCAGCCTGGGACAGGGGGGCGATGAGCAGTTCTTC. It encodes CASSLGQGGDEQFF.

CDR3 nucleotide sequence: TGTGCCAGCAGCCAAGAGGCGGTAGCCTCCTACGAGCAGTACTTC. This gives the protein CASSQEAVASYEQYF. This chain uses TRBV3-1 with TRBJ2-7; D not certain. V dropped 0 bases and J dropped 0 bases, with 9 bases sitting between them. This CDR3 spans 15 amino acids. Germline CDR1 LGHDT, CDR2 YNNKEL (reference sequence).

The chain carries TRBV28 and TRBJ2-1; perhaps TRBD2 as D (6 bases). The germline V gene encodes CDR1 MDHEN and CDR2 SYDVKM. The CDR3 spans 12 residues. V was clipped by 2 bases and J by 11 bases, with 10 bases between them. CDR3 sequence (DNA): TGTGCCAGCAGTTTAAGAGGGAGGAAGCAGTTCTTC. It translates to CASSLRGRKQFF.

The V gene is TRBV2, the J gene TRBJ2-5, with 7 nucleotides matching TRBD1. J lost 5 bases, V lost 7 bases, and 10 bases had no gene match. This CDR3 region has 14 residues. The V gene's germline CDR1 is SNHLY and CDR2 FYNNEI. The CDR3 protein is CASTDRVLGETQYF. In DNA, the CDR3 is TGTGCCAGCACCGACAGGGTGCTAGGGGAGACCCAGTACTTC. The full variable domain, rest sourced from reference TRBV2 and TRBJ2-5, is EPEVTQTPSHQVTQMGQEVILRCVPISNHLYFYWYRQILGQKVEFLVSFYNNEISEKSEIFDDQFSVERPDGSNFTLKIRSTKLEDSAMYFCASTDRVLGETQYFGPGTRLLVL.

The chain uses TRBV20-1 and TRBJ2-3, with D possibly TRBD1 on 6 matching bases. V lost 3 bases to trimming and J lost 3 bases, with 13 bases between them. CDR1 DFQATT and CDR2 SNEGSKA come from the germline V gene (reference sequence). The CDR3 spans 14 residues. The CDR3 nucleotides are TGCAGTGCTAGGCACAGGGTAGGGACAGATACGCAGTATTTT. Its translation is CSARHRVGTDTQYF.

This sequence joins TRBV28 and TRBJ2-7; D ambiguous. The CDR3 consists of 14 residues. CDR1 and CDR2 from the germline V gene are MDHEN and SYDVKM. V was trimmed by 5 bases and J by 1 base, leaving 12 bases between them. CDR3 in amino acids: CASSPLSGSYEQYF. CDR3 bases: TGTGCCAGCAGTCCCCTCAGTGGGTCCTACGAGCAGTACTTC.

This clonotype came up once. DNA of the CDR3: TGTGCCAGCAGCCCAGGACTAGGGGCTATAGAAAAACTGTTTTTT. The encoded protein is CASSPGLGAIEKLFF. J is TRBJ1-4 and V is TRBV14; D may be TRBD1 (5 bases). Trimming left V 4 bases short and J 8 bases short, with 17 bases between. CDR1 is SGHDN, CDR2 FVKESK, per germline. The CDR3 consists of 15 residues. The variable domain in full, with the rest retrieved from reference TRBV14 and TRBJ1-4, is EAGVTQFPSHSVIEKGQTVTLRCDPISGHDNLYWYRRVMGKEIKFLLHFVKESKQDESGMPNNRFLAERTGGTYSTLKVQPAELEDSGVYFCASSPGLGAIEKLFFGSGTQLSVL.

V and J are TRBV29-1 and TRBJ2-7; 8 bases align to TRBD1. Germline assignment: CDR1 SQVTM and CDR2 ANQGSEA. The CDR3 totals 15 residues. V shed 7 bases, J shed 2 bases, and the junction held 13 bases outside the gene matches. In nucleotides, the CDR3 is TGCAGCGCCCTGGACGGGGCAGGGGGCACCTACGAGCAGTACTTC. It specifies CSALDGAGGTYEQYF.

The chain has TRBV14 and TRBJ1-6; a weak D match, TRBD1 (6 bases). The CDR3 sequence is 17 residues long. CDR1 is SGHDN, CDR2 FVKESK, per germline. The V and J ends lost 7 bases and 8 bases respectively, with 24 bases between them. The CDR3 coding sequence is TGTGCCAGCAAAAGGACAGACTTGGTTGACTCGTATTCACCCCTCCACTTT. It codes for CASKRTDLVDSYSPLHF.

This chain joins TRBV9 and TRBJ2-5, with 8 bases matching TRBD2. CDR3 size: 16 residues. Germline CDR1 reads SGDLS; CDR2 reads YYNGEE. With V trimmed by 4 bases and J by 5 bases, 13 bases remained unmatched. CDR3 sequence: CASSTTPGGPIETQYF. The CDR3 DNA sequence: TGTGCCAGCAGCACAACCCCGGGGGGGCCAATTGAGACCCAGTACTTC.

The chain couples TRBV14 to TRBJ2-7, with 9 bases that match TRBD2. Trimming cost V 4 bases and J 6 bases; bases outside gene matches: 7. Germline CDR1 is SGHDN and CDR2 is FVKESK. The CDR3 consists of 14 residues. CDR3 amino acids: CASSPLAGVGEQYF. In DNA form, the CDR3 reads TGTGCCAGCAGCCCTTTAGCGGGGGTCGGCGAGCAGTACTTC.

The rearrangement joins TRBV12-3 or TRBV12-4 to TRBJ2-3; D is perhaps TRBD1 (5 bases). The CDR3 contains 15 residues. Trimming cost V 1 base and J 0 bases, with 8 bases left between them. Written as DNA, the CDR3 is TGTGCCAGCAGTTTAGGGACATACAGCACAGATACGCAGTATTTT. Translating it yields CASSLGTYSTDTQYF.

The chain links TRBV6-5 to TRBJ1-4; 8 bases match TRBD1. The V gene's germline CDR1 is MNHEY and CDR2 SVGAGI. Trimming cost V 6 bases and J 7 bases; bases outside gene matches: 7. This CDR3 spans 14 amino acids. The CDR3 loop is CASRHQGASEKLFF. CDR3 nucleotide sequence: TGTGCCAGCAGACATCAGGGGGCCAGTGAAAAACTGTTTTTT.

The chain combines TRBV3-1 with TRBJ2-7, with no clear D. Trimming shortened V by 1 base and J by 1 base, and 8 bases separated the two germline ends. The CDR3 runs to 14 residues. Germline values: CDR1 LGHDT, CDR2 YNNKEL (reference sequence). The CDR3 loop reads CASSQGGLSYEQYF. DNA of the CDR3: TGTGCCAGCAGCCAAGGTGGGCTTTCCTACGAGCAGTACTTC.

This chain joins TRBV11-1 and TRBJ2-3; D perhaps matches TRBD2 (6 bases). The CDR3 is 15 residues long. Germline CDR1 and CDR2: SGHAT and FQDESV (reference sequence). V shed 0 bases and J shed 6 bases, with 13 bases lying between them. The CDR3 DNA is TGTGCCAGCAGCTTAGCGCGGACTAACTGGGATACGCAGTATTTT. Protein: CASSLARTNWDTQYF.

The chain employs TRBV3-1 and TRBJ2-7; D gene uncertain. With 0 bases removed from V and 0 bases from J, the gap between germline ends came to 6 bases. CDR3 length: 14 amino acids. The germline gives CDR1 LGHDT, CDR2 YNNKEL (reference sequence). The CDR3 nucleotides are TGTGCCAGCAGCCAAGAGGCGCTCTCCTACGAGCAGTACTTC. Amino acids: CASSQEALSYEQYF.

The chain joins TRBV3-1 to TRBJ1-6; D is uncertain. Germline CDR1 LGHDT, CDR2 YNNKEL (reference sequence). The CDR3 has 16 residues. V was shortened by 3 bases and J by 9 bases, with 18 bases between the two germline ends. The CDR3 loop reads CASSQFSRTGFSPLHF. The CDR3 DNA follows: TGTGCCAGCAGCCAGTTTTCCCGGACTGGGTTTTCACCCCTCCACTTT.

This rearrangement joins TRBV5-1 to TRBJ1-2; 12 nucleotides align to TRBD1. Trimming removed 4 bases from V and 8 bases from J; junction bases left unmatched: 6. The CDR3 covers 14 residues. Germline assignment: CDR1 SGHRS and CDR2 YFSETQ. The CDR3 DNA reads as TGCGCCAGCAGCCAGGGACAGGGGGCTAAAGGCTACACCTTC. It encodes CASSQGQGAKGYTF.

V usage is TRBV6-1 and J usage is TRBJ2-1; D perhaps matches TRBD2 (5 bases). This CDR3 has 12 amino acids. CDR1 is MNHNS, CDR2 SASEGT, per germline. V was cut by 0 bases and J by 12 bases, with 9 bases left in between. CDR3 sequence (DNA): TGTGCCAGCAGTGAAGCTTGGACTCGGCAGTTCTTC. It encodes CASSEAWTRQFF.

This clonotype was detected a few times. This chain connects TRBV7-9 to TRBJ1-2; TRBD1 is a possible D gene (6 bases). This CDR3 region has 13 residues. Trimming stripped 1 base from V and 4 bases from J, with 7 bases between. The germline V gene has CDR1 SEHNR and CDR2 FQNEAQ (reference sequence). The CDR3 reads CASSLGDTYGYTF. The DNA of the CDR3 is TGTGCCAGCAGCTTAGGGGACACCTATGGCTACACCTTC.